A single sample is the source of the 10 T cell receptor beta chains below, sequenced in a study of siplizumab effects on memory and regulatory T cells. Some clones are missing from TCRdb's copy, which holds only in-frame ones; the method was immunoSEQ multiplex PCR. The profile shows some 52,000 clones, under 98% of them singletons. The sample comprised naive CD4+ T cells sorted from blood. All receptors derive from a human donor in good health.

The rearrangement uses TRBV30 and TRBJ1-1; D remains ambiguous. The CDR3 spans 13 residues. Trimming removed 8 bases at V and 4 bases at J, with 17 bases between. Per the germline V gene, CDR1 is GTSNPN and CDR2 is SVGIG (reference sequence). The CDR3, as DNA: TGTGCCGGCACCGGGAGACGGACCACTGAAGCTTTCTTT. Amino acids: CAGTGRRTTEAFF.

This CDR3 is CASSTPGQAGREQYF. The CDR3 bases are TGTGCCAGCAGTACCCCGGGACAGGCCGGTCGCGAGCAGTACTTC. The J gene is TRBJ2-7, the V gene TRBV28; 8 bases are shared with TRBD1. The CDR3 length is 15 residues. Per the germline V gene, CDR1 is MDHEN and CDR2 is SYDVKM. Trimming took 5 bases from V and 6 from J; bases not matched to a gene: 12.

This clone was seen a single time. The chain recombines TRBV5-1 with TRBJ2-2; 16 bases fit TRBD2. Trimming took 4 bases from V and 7 from J; bases not matched to a gene: 7. Germline V gene lookup returns CDR1 SGHRS and CDR2 YFSETQ. The CDR3 extends over 17 amino acids. CDR3 nucleotides: TGCGCCAGCAGCCCCGGGACTAGCGGGAGGGCCGGCGGGGAGCTGTTTTTT. Amino acid sequence: CASSPGTSGRAGGELFF.

The CDR3 protein is CSVSSRQLNTGELFF. The CDR3 DNA reads as TGCAGCGTTTCTTCTCGGCAGCTTAACACCGGGGAGCTGTTTTTT. The chain employs TRBV29-1 and TRBJ2-2; D uncertain. V gave up 5 bases and J gave up 2 bases, with 15 bases separating them. The CDR3 totals 15 residues. Germline CDR1 and CDR2: SQVTM and ANQGSEA.

J is TRBJ2-3 and V is TRBV5-8, with D unclear. The germline V gene encodes CDR1 SGHTS and CDR2 YDEGEE. The CDR3 length is 17 residues. V was trimmed by 1 base and J by 0 bases, leaving 15 bases between them. The CDR3 nucleotides are TGTGCCAGCAGCTTGAAGCTTGGCGGATCTAGCACAGATACGCAGTATTTT. This codes for CASSLKLGGSSTDTQYF.

This clone occurred a few times. Other DNA sequences from this sample encode an identical CDR3 as well. This chain uses TRBV9 with TRBJ2-5; D gene ambiguous. The germline V gene encodes CDR1 SGDLS and CDR2 YYNGEE. This CDR3 has 12 residues. The V end lost 0 bases, the J end lost 4 bases, and 4 bases lay between the germline ends. CDR3 loop: CASSVEGETQYF. CDR3 coding DNA: TGTGCCAGCAGCGTAGAAGGAGAGACCCAGTACTTC. The full variable domain, completed using reference TRBV9 and TRBJ2-5, is DSGVTQTPKHLITATGQRVTLRCSPRSGDLSVYWYQQSLDQGLQFLIQYYNGEERAKGNILERFSAQQFPDLHSELNLSSLELGDSALYFCASSVEGETQYFGPGTRLLVL.

This sequence joins TRBV7-2 and TRBJ1-3, with D hard to call. The V and J ends lost 5 bases and 3 bases respectively, with 14 bases between them. The CDR3 has 15 amino acids. Germline V lookup: CDR1 SGHTA, CDR2 FQGNSA. The CDR3 DNA follows: TGTGCCAGCAGCCAGGACGGGTTACGTGGAAACACCATATATTTT. Translated, it gives CASSQDGLRGNTIYF.

The chain couples TRBV6-5 to TRBJ1-2; 11 bases are shared with TRBD1. Germline CDR1 and CDR2: MNHEY and SVGAGI. CDR3 length equals 15 residues. J lost 8 bases, V lost 6 bases, and 11 bases had no gene match. CDR3 in amino acids: CASRFPGQGEEGYTF. The CDR3 DNA is TGTGCCAGCAGGTTTCCGGGACAGGGGGAAGAAGGCTACACCTTC.

The chain recombines TRBV6-4 with TRBJ2-2; a weak D match, TRBD1 (6 bases). This CDR3 is 14 amino acids long. Germline V gene sequence: CDR1 MRHNA, CDR2 SNTAGT. Trimming pared 6 bases from V and 1 base from J, leaving 9 bases between. CDR3 sequence reads: CASRAQGNTGELFF. In DNA form, the CDR3 reads TGTGCCAGCAGGGCACAGGGGAACACCGGGGAGCTGTTTTTT.

This chain uses TRBV28 with TRBJ1-1; 9 bases are shared with TRBD1. The J segment lost 10 bases and the V segment lost 5 bases, leaving 8 bases of the junction unmatched. CDR3 length: 13 amino acids. CDR1 and CDR2 from the germline V gene are MDHEN and SYDVKM. The CDR3 sequence is CASSETPTGGAFF. The DNA for the CDR3 is TGTGCCAGCAGTGAAACACCGACAGGGGGAGCTTTCTTT.